Listed below are T cell receptor beta chains from one sample, sequenced in a study of patients and donors after allogeneic stem cell transplantation. TCRdb used MiXCR to reprocess the RT-PCR reads, holding one entry per CDR3 protein. Of roughly 940,000 distinct CDR3 sequences listed, about a sixth are singletons. Specimen: blood, either unsorted or a sorted T cell fraction (not recorded which). Receptors originate from a human donor who was either an allogeneic HSCT recipient or a stem cell or donor lymphocyte infusion donor (not recorded which). It is not recorded whose cells these are; they may come from a transplant donor. Each CDR3 is given with its conserved first and last residue. The D gene is left open where the match is weak. Size tells how often a clone was seen (once, few, many) or the class of an expanded clone, and some rows leave it out.

J,size,D,V,CDR3,DNA
TRBJ2-2,-,-,TRBV3-1,CASSQGPPWRANTGELFF,TGTGCCAGCAGCCAAGGCCCCCCGTGGCGTGCGAACACCGGGGAGCTGTTTTTT
TRBJ1-5,-,-,TRBV19,CASSRIQGAYNQPQHF,TGTGCCAGTAGCAGAATCCAGGGCGCCTACAATCAGCCCCAGCATTTT
TRBJ2-1,few,TRBD2,TRBV7-8,CASSSPSGGSYNEQFF,TGTGCCAGCAGCAGCCCGAGCGGGGGCTCCTACAATGAGCAGTTCTTC
TRBJ2-2,few,-,TRBV5-1,CASSQTGRSTGELFF,TGCGCCAGCAGCCAAACGGGGAGGAGCACCGGGGAGCTGTTTTTT
TRBJ2-7,few,TRBD1,TRBV14,CASSQDWGQGSREQYF,TGTGCCAGCAGCCAAGATTGGGGACAGGGTTCAAGGGAGCAGTACTTC
TRBJ2-1,-,-,TRBV4-1,CASSQDKDSSYNEQFF,TGCGCCAGCAGCCAAGATAAGGACAGCTCCTACAATGAGCAGTTCTTC
TRBJ2-1,-,TRBD1,TRBV28,CASSLTGTSMEQFF,TGTGCCAGCAGTTTGACAGGGACCTCAATGGAGCAGTTCTTC
TRBJ2-2,few,-,TRBV21-1,CASTTLRDALGSGELFF,TGTGCCAGCACCACCCTCCGGGACGCTCTAGGAAGTGGGGAGCTGTTTTTT
TRBJ1-1,-,-,TRBV20-1,CSLPVGDTEAFF,TGCAGCCTACCGGTTGGTGACACTGAAGCTTTCTTT
TRBJ2-7,-,-,TRBV3-1,CASSQSVGTYEQYF,TGTGCCAGCAGCCAGAGTGTTGGAACCTACGAGCAGTACTTC
TRBJ2-7,few,TRBD2,TRBV7-9,CASSIGLASKQYF,TGTGCCAGCAGCATTGGACTAGCCAGTAAGCAGTACTTC
TRBJ2-7,-,TRBD2,TRBV3-1,CASSRKIGGGNYEQYF,TGTGCCAGCAGCCGGAAAATAGGCGGGGGGAACTACGAGCAGTACTTC
TRBJ2-7,few,-,TRBV12-3/TRBV12-4,CASSFSPSALSF,TGTGCCAGCAGTTTCTCCCCTAGCGCCTTATCTTTC
TRBJ2-4,few,TRBD2,TRBV5-1,CASSLGTSGRLAKNIQYF,TGCGCCAGCAGCCTGGGGACTAGCGGGAGGTTGGCCAAAAACATTCAGTACTTC
TRBJ2-2,few,TRBD1,TRBV15,CATSREQGGTGELFF,TGTGCCACCAGCAGAGAACAGGGGGGAACCGGGGAGCTGTTTTTT
TRBJ2-7,-,TRBD2,TRBV30,CAWSVGGSSYEQYF,TGTGCCTGGAGTGTGGGGGGGTCCTCCTACGAGCAGTACTTC
TRBJ1-6,-,-,TRBV7-3,CASSLMGRYNSPLHF,TGTGCCAGCAGCTTAATGGGACGCTATAATTCACCCCTCCACTTT
TRBJ2-1,-,-,TRBV7-9,CASSLHPSGGSEQFF,TGTGCCAGCAGCTTACATCCTTCGGGGGGCAGTGAGCAGTTCTTC
TRBJ1-2,-,TRBD1,TRBV12-3/TRBV12-4,CASSQTGPRYGYTF,TGTGCCAGCAGTCAGACAGGGCCTCGGTATGGCTACACCTTC
TRBJ1-3,-,TRBD1,TRBV5-1,CASSPGTEGNTIYF,TGCGCCAGCAGCCCCGGGACAGAAGGAAACACCATATATTTT
TRBJ1-2,few,TRBD1,TRBV4-2,CASSQGDRDFPGYTF,TGTGCCAGCAGCCAAGGTGACAGGGATTTCCCTGGCTACACCTTC
TRBJ2-7,few,-,TRBV28,CASSLGPHSGARSYEQYF,TGTGCCAGCAGTTTAGGTCCCCATTCGGGGGCCCGGTCCTACGAGCAGTACTTC
TRBJ2-7,-,-,TRBV7-2,CASSNTNEQYF,TGTGCCAGCAGCAATACCAACGAGCAGTACTTC
TRBJ2-7,-,-,TRBV5-1,CASSLHISTDFYEQYF,TGCGCCAGCAGCTTGCATATAAGCACGGACTTCTACGAGCAGTACTTC
TRBJ2-7,-,-,TRBV20-1,CSASPDRDEQYF,TGCAGTGCTAGCCCCGACCGCGACGAGCAGTACTTC
TRBJ2-7,few,-,TRBV29-1,CSVSHDSKPYEQYF,TGCAGCGTATCCCACGACAGCAAGCCCTACGAGCAGTACTTC
TRBJ2-7,once,-,TRBV7-3,CASSFVGAREQYF,TGTGCCAGCAGCTTCGTGGGGGCGCGAGAGCAGTACTTC
TRBJ2-1,-,-,TRBV2,CASSVTEENRGEQFF,TGTGCCAGCAGTGTTACCGAAGAAAATCGGGGTGAGCAGTTCTTC
TRBJ2-7,few,-,TRBV11-2,CASSSTLSNSYEQYF,TGTGCCAGCAGCTCCACTTTGTCCAACTCCTACGAGCAGTACTTC
TRBJ1-1,few,-,TRBV11-3,CASSLEAVLNTEAFF,TGTGCCAGCAGCTTAGAGGCGGTTCTGAACACTGAAGCTTTCTTT
TRBJ1-6,many,-,TRBV12-3/TRBV12-4,CASSLSRGGSPLHF,TGTGCCAGCAGTTTGAGCAGGGGTGGGTCACCCCTCCACTTT
TRBJ2-5,-,TRBD1,TRBV2,CASSAWTGGGETQYF,TGTGCCAGCAGTGCCTGGACAGGGGGCGGAGAGACCCAGTACTTC
TRBJ1-1,-,-,TRBV6-5,CASSYPGPEAFF,TGTGCCAGCAGTTATCCGGGGCCTGAAGCTTTCTTT
TRBJ1-6,-,-,TRBV30,CAWTDVNSPLHF,TGTGCCTGGACGGACGTTAATTCACCCCTCCACTTT
TRBJ2-1,once,TRBD1,TRBV20-1,CSANFRDRGFDVQFF,TGCAGTGCTAATTTCCGGGACAGGGGTTTCGATGTGCAGTTCTTC
TRBJ2-5,-,TRBD2,TRBV3-1,CASSQEAGKTQYF,TGTGCCAGCAGCCAAGAAGCGGGGAAGACCCAGTACTTC
TRBJ1-2,-,TRBD1,TRBV20-1,CSPSSGQGYGYTF,TGCAGTCCGAGTTCGGGACAGGGGTATGGCTACACCTTC
TRBJ2-3,few,-,TRBV29-1,CSVEDGADTQYF,TGCAGCGTTGAAGATGGGGCAGATACGCAGTATTTT
TRBJ2-1,few,-,TRBV28,CASSLSAGLTPNEQFF,TGTGCCAGCAGTTTATCTGCAGGCCTGACCCCCAATGAGCAGTTCTTC
TRBJ1-1,-,TRBD1,TRBV5-6,CASSLWDRDSEAFF,TGTGCCAGCAGCTTGTGGGACAGGGACTCTGAAGCTTTCTTT
TRBJ1-5,many,-,TRBV12-3/TRBV12-4,CASSFTSSNQPQHF,TGTGCCAGCAGTTTCACCAGTAGCAATCAGCCCCAGCATTTT
TRBJ1-2,few,TRBD1,TRBV7-2,CASSPWTGKGGYTF,TGTGCCAGCAGCCCTTGGACAGGGAAAGGTGGCTACACCTTC